This T cell receptor beta chain was identified during a study of T cell responses to AZD1222 COVID-19 vaccine. Study information: Second-dose schedules of about 4 or about 12 weeks were combined. Findings of the study overall: Of spike-specific TCRs, nearly half reportedly target regions left unmutated in variants.

Details on this clone: Its cognate antigen is unknown.

Clones were sequenced by immunoSEQ multiplex PCR, and TCRdb holds only the in-frame ones, with some missing. The sample consists of tens of thousands of clones, about 83% of them appearing once. The germline gives CDR1 SGHRS, CDR2 YFSETQ. Trimming at V came to 4 bases and at J to 5 bases, leaving 11 bases not matched to a gene. This CDR3 is built from 15 residues. This specimen consisted of peripheral blood, obtained on day 0 of AZD1222 vaccination. This TCR was sampled from an adult in good health. The chain employs TRBV5-1 and TRBJ1-1; TRBD1 agrees at 7 bases. CDR3 residues: CASSPGGGTGTEAFF. In DNA, the CDR3 is TGCGCCAGCAGCCCAGGGGGGGGCACTGGAACTGAAGCTTTCTTT.